One and the same sample provided the 7 T cell receptor beta chains below, sequenced in a study of blood T cell repertoires in COVID-19. Data came from immunoSEQ multiplex PCR; TCRdb stores just in-frame clones and leaves some out. The sample yields about 120,000 clones, 65% to 85% seen once. Sequenced: peripheral blood. These receptors were obtained from a woman in her 70s with acute or convalescent COVID-19.

This clone has a single count. The chain has TRBV7-2 and TRBJ2-1; the D gene is possibly TRBD2 (6 bases). The V end was cut by 1 base, the J end by 4 bases, with 8 bases between. Germline values: CDR1 SGHTA, CDR2 FQGNSA. This CDR3 region has 14 residues. This CDR3 is CASSLGGGYNEQFF. In DNA form, the CDR3 reads TGTGCCAGCAGCTTAGGTGGGGGGTACAATGAGCAGTTCTTC.

The chain recombines TRBV7-9 with TRBJ1-2, with a possible D match to TRBD1 (6 bases). Germline loops: CDR1 SEHNR, CDR2 FQNEAQ (reference sequence). The CDR3 length is 13 residues. The V and J ends lost 6 bases and 2 bases respectively, with 10 bases between them. As DNA, the CDR3 is TGTGCCAGCAGGGACAGCCGGAACTATGGCTACACCTTC. This gives the protein CASRDSRNYGYTF.

V gene TRBV7-9 combines with J gene TRBJ2-3; TRBD2 matches 9 bases. Per germline, CDR1 SEHNR and CDR2 FQNEAQ (reference sequence). Trimming at V came to 4 bases and at J to 4 bases, leaving 9 bases not matched to a gene. This CDR3 is built from 16 residues. In nucleotides, the CDR3 is TGTGCCAGCAGCTACCCTCTAGCGGGGAGCTCAGATACGCAGTATTTT. Translated, it gives CASSYPLAGSSDTQYF.

The chain employs TRBV6-2 or TRBV6-3 and TRBJ1-2, with 10 bases aligning to TRBD1. Germline V lookup: CDR1 MNHEY, CDR2 SVGEGT. The CDR3 is 17 amino acids. The V and J ends lost 2 bases and 4 bases, in that order; junction bases with no gene match: 10. The CDR3 nucleotides are TGTGCCAGCAGTTACCGCGTCGGGGACAGGGGCTTCTATGGCTACACCTTC. This gives the protein CASSYRVGDRGFYGYTF.

J is TRBJ1-2 and V is TRBV19; 8 bases map to TRBD1. The CDR3 runs 15 residues. Germline CDR1 LNHDA, CDR2 SQIVND (reference sequence). V shed 4 bases, J shed 6 bases, and the junction held 10 bases outside the gene matches. The CDR3 here is CASSTGAGTGDGYTF. For the CDR3, the DNA is TGTGCCAGTAGTACCGGTGCCGGGACAGGCGATGGCTACACCTTC.

This rearrangement joins TRBV15 to TRBJ2-3; 8 nucleotides align to TRBD2. Germline V gene data show CDR1 as LNHNV and CDR2 as YYDKDF (reference sequence). This CDR3 contains 12 residues. Trimming cost V 1 base and J 11 bases; bases outside gene matches: 2. The CDR3 DNA reads TGTGCCACCAGCAGAGGACTAGCGAGGCAGTATTTT. This gives the protein CATSRGLARQYF.

The table lists this clone with a count of one. The gene calls are TRBV19 and TRBJ2-2; D uncertain. Germline CDR1 is LNHDA and CDR2 is SQIVND (reference sequence). The V end lost 1 base, the J end lost 3 bases, and 6 bases lay between the germline ends. CDR3 length: 14 residues. DNA for the CDR3: TGTGCCAGTAGTATAGGAGATTACACCGGGGAGCTGTTTTTT. Translation: CASSIGDYTGELFF.